Listed below are T cell receptor beta chains from one sample, sequenced in a study of T cell responses to AZD1222 COVID-19 vaccine. The method was immunoSEQ multiplex PCR; TCRdb's version includes in-frame clones alone and lacks a portion of them. The table lists about 110,000 clones, around 90% of them singletons, with about 5% in the top ten. Sequenced material: peripheral blood, taken on day 0 of AZD1222 vaccination. The receptors originated from an adult in good health. CDR3s include the opening cysteine and the closing phenylalanine or tryptophan. A D gene is named only where the DNA matches it firmly. Where a row states a size, it is once, few, many or the class of an expanded clone; other rows omit it.

DNA: TGTGCCAGCAGCTCAACCGGGACAGGGGGACTTCACTCTGGAAACACCATATATTTT
CDR3: CASSSTGTGGLHSGNTIYF
J: TRBJ1-3
V: TRBV5-6
size: -
D: TRBD1

DNA: TGTGCCAGCAGTTCTACTAGCGGAACTAGCTTCACAGATACGCAGTATTTT
CDR3: CASSSTSGTSFTDTQYF
J: TRBJ2-3
V: TRBV4-2
size: once
D: TRBD2

DNA: TGTGCCACCAGCATAGAGCGGGGATGGGACGAGCAGTACTTC
CDR3: CATSIERGWDEQYF
J: TRBJ2-7
V: TRBV15
size: -
D: TRBD2

DNA: TGCGCCAGCAGCTTGGGAGGGGGCGCAGATACGCAGTATTTT
CDR3: CASSLGGGADTQYF
J: TRBJ2-3
V: TRBV5-1
size: once
D: TRBD1

DNA: TGTGCCAGCAGGGCTAACTATGGCTACACCTTC
CDR3: CASRANYGYTF
J: TRBJ1-2
V: TRBV12-3/TRBV12-4
size: -
D: -

DNA: TGCGCCAGCAGTGAGTACAGAACCCAAGAGACCCAGTACTTC
CDR3: CASSEYRTQETQYF
J: TRBJ2-5
V: TRBV10-1
size: once
D: -

DNA: TGTGCCAGCAGCCTAGCGGGTAACACTGAAGCTTTCTTT
CDR3: CASSLAGNTEAFF
J: TRBJ1-1
V: TRBV7-2
size: -
D: -

DNA: TGTGCCAGCAGCCCGACTAGCGGGAGGGGTGAGCAGTTCTTC
CDR3: CASSPTSGRGEQFF
J: TRBJ2-1
V: TRBV27
size: -
D: TRBD2

DNA: TGTGCCAGCAGGACAGTCGGCAATCAGCCCCAGCATTTT
CDR3: CASRTVGNQPQHF
J: TRBJ1-5
V: TRBV19
size: -
D: -

DNA: TGTGCCAGCAGTGATATTTGGACAACACAAGCTTTCTTT
CDR3: CASSDIWTTQAFF
J: TRBJ1-1
V: TRBV6-1
size: few
D: -

DNA: TGTGCCAGCAGTATCGACCAGTACGAGCAGTACTTC
CDR3: CASSIDQYEQYF
J: TRBJ2-7
V: TRBV28
size: -
D: -

DNA: TGTGCCAGCAGTTTTTGGGACAGGGTAATTGGGGAGCTGTTTTTT
CDR3: CASSFWDRVIGELFF
J: TRBJ2-2
V: TRBV28
size: -
D: TRBD1

DNA: TGTGCCACCCCGGGGACTAGCGGAATGAACACCGGGGAGCTGTTTTTT
CDR3: CATPGTSGMNTGELFF
J: TRBJ2-2
V: TRBV7-9
size: -
D: TRBD2

DNA: TGCGCCAGCAGCCCCGGGACAGGGGTAAGGGAGCAGTACTTC
CDR3: CASSPGTGVREQYF
J: TRBJ2-7
V: TRBV5-1
size: -
D: TRBD1

DNA: TGTGCCGGAGGACAGCCGCTTGACGATGAGCAGTTCTTC
CDR3: CAGGQPLDDEQFF
J: TRBJ2-1
V: TRBV2
size: few
D: -

DNA: TGTGCCAGCAGCCAAGATCCAGCGGGATTACAAGAGCAGTACTTC
CDR3: CASSQDPAGLQEQYF
J: TRBJ2-7
V: TRBV3-1/TRBV3-2
size: -
D: TRBD2